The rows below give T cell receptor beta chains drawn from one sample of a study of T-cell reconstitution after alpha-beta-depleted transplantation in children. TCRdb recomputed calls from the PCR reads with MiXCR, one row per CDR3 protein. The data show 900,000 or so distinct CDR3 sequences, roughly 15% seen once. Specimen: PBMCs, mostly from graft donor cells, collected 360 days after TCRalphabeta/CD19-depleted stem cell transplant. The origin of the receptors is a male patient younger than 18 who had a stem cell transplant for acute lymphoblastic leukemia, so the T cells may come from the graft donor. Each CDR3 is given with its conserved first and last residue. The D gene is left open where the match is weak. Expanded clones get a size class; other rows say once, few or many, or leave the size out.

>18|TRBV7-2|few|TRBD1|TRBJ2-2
TGTGCCAGCAGCTTAGCGGCTCGGACAGGGAGTTGGGCCGGGGAGCTGTTTTTT
CASSLAARTGSWAGELFF
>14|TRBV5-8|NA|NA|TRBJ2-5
TGTGCCAGCAGCTTGACGCGACAGAAAGAGACCCAGTACTTC
CASSLTRQKETQYF
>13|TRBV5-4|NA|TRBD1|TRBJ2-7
TGTGCCAGCAGCTCCAGGGGGCTAGGCGAGCAGTACTTC
CASSSRGLGEQYF
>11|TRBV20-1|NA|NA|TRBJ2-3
TGCAGTGCCATTAGTGGAGATACGCAGTATTTT
CSAISGDTQYF
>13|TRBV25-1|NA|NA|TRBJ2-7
TGTGCCAGCAGTGACCTCAGCAACTACGAGCAGTACTTC
CASSDLSNYEQYF
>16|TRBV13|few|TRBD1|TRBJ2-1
TGTGCCAGCAGCTCCACACCGGGACAGCCCTACAATGAGCAGTTCTTC
CASSSTPGQPYNEQFF
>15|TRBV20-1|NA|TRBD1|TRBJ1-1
TGCAGTGCTAGAGATTATAAGCAGGGGGTCCCTGAAGCTTTCTTT
CSARDYKQGVPEAFF
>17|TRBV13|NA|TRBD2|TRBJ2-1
TGTGCCAGCAGCTTTAGGACTAGCGGGATTTTTCTGAATGAGCAGTTCTTC
CASSFRTSGIFLNEQFF
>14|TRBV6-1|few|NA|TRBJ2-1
TGTGCCAGCAGGGTGGACTACCCCTACAATGAGCAGTTCTTC
CASRVDYPYNEQFF
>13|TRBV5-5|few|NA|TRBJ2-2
TGTGCCAGCAGCCCGGAGGGGACCGGGGAGCTGTTTTTT
CASSPEGTGELFF
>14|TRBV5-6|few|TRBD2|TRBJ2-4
TGTGCCAGCAGCTTGAGGCTAGCGGGAAACATTCAGTACTTC
CASSLRLAGNIQYF
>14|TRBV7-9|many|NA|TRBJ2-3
TGTGCCAGCAGCTTACAGGGAAACACAGATACGCAGTATTTT
CASSLQGNTDTQYF
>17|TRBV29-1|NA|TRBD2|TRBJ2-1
TGCAGCGTTGCCGGGACTAGCGGGAGGTACTCCTACAATGAGCAGTTCTTC
CSVAGTSGRYSYNEQFF
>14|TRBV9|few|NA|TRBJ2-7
TGTGCCAGCAGCGTTACTTCGGTGTCCTACGAGCAGTACTTC
CASSVTSVSYEQYF
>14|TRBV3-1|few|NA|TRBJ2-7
TGTGCCAGCAGCCAAGGCAACAGTGCCTACGAGCAGTACTTC
CASSQGNSAYEQYF
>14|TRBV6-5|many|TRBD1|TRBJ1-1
TGTGCCAGCAGTTATGGCAGGGGGCCTGGTGAAGCTTTCTTT
CASSYGRGPGEAFF
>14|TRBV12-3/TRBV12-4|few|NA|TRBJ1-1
TGTGCCAGCAGCCAACTCACTGGACGCTCTGAAGCTTTCTTT
CASSQLTGRSEAFF
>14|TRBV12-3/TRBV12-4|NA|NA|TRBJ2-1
TGTGCCAGCAGTCCCAACCTCTCCTACAATGAGCAGTTCTTC
CASSPNLSYNEQFF
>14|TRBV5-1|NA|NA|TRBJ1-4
TGCGCCAGCAGCTTGGAGCAGTTAAATGAAAAACTGTTTTTT
CASSLEQLNEKLFF
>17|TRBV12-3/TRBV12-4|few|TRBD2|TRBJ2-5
TGTGCCAGCAGTTTACCCTTCAGCGGGAGGGCGGGGGAGACCCAGTACTTC
CASSLPFSGRAGETQYF
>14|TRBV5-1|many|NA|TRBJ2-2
TGCGCCAGCAGCACAGCTGCGGGCACCGGGGAGCTGTTTTTT
CASSTAAGTGELFF
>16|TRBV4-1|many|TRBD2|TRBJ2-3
TGCGCCAGCAGCCAAGTTTCGGGAGGGGGCACAGATACGCAGTATTTT
CASSQVSGGGTDTQYF
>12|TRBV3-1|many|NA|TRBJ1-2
TGTGCCAGCAGCCAGGGGACCTACGGCTACACCTTC
CASSQGTYGYTF
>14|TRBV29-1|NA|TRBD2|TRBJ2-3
TGCAGCGTCCGAAAGCGGGAGGGCACAGATACGCAGTATTTT
CSVRKREGTDTQYF
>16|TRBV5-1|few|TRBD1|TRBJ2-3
TGCGCCAGCAGCTTGGATGGACAGGGGGCAGTAGATACGCAGTATTTT
CASSLDGQGAVDTQYF
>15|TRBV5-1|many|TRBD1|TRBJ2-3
TGCGCCAGCAGCTTAACAGGGGGTTTCACAGATACGCAGTATTTT
CASSLTGGFTDTQYF
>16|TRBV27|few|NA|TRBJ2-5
TGTGCCAGCAGTTTACCCTACAGGCCCTCGGGGGAGACCCAGTACTTC
CASSLPYRPSGETQYF
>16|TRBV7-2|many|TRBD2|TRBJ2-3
TGTGCCAGCAGCTTAGCGCTAGCGGGGGGGCAAGATACGCAGTATTTT
CASSLALAGGQDTQYF
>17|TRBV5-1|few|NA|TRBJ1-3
TGCGCCAGCACGAGGGGGGCCGGCGGGAATTCTGGAAACACCATATATTTT
CASTRGAGGNSGNTIYF
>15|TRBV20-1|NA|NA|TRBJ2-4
TGCAGTGCTAGAGTGTTTAGGGAAGGCAAAAACATTCAGTACTTC
CSARVFREGKNIQYF
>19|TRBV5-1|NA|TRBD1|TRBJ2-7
TGCGCCAGCAGCCTTGGATCCGCCGCCGGGACAGGGAGGTCCTACGAGCAGTACTTC
CASSLGSAAGTGRSYEQYF
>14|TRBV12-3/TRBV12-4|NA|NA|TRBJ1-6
TGTGCCAGCAGCCGACAGTACAATAATTCACCCCTCCACTTT
CASSRQYNNSPLHF
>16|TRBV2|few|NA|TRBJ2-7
TGTGCCAGCAGTTCCCAGTTGGCCGGTAGCTCCTACGAGCAGTACTTC
CASSSQLAGSSYEQYF
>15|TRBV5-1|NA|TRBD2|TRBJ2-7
TGCGCCAGCACGAGTTCCGGCGGGAGGGCCTACGAGCAGTACTTC
CASTSSGGRAYEQYF
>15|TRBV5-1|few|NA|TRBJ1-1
TGCGCCAGCAGCTTGGCCGGGCGGACGAACACTGAAGCTTTCTTT
CASSLAGRTNTEAFF
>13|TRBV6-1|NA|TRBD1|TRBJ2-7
TGTGCCGGGTGTTGGACAGGGGAAGACGAGCAGTACTTC
CAGCWTGEDEQYF
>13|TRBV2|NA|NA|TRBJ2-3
TGTGCCAGCAGTGAAGAGGCGCAGGATACGCAGTATTTT
CASSEEAQDTQYF
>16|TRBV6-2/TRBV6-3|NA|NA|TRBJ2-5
TGTGCCAGCAGTTACTCTCCTAGTTCCCGGCAAGAGACCCAGTACTTC
CASSYSPSSRQETQYF
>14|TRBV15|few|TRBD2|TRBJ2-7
TGTGCCACCAGCGCTAGCGGGATGGGATACGAGCAGTACTTC
CATSASGMGYEQYF
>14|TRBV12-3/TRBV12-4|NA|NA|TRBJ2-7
TGTGCCAGCAGTGCGGGTTTCGTTTCCTACGAGCAGTACTTC
CASSAGFVSYEQYF
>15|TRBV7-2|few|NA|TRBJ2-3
TGTGCCAGCAGGAGAGCGAGTCTATCCACAGATACGCAGTATTTT
CASRRASLSTDTQYF
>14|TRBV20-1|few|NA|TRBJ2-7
TGCAGTGCTCCCCGACCCGGGGAATCCTACGAGCAGTACTTC
CSAPRPGESYEQYF
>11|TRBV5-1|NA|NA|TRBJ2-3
TGCGCCAGCAAGAACACAGATACGCAGTATTTT
CASKNTDTQYF
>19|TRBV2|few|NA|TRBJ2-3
TGTGCCAGCAGTGACCTAGCTGCAAATGAAGGGTCTAGCACAGATACGCAGTATTTT
CASSDLAANEGSSTDTQYF
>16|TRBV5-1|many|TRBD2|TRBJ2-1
TGCGCCAGCAGCTTGGCCTCGGGGGGCTCCTACAATGAGCAGTTCTTC
CASSLASGGSYNEQFF
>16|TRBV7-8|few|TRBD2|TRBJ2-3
TGTGCCAGCAGCTTAGCGGCGGGACTAGCGGAAGATACGCAGTATTTT
CASSLAAGLAEDTQYF
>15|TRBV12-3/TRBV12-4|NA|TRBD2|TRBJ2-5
TGTGCCAGCAGTTACCGACTAGCGGGCGAAGAGACCCAGTACTTC
CASSYRLAGEETQYF
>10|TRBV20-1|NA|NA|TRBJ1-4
TGCAGTGCTAGTTATGAAAAACTGTTTTTT
CSASYEKLFF
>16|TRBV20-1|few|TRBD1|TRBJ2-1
TGCAGTGCTAGAGCCCCGACAGGGAAAGGTTACAATGAGCAGTTCTTC
CSARAPTGKGYNEQFF
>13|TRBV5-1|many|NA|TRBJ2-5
TGCGCCAGCAGCTTGGGGCAGTTGGAGACCCAGTACTTC
CASSLGQLETQYF
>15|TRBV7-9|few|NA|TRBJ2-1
TGTGCCAGCAGCTCCGGGAGTTTAGGGGGCAGGCCTCAGTTCTTC
CASSSGSLGGRPQFF
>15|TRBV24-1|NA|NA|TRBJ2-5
TGTGCCACCAGTGGTCAGGGGGGAGGGCAAGAGACCCAGTACTTC
CATSGQGGGQETQYF
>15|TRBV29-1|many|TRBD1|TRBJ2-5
TGCAGCGTTGAAGCCCGGGACAGGGGGTCAGAGACCCAGTACTTC
CSVEARDRGSETQYF